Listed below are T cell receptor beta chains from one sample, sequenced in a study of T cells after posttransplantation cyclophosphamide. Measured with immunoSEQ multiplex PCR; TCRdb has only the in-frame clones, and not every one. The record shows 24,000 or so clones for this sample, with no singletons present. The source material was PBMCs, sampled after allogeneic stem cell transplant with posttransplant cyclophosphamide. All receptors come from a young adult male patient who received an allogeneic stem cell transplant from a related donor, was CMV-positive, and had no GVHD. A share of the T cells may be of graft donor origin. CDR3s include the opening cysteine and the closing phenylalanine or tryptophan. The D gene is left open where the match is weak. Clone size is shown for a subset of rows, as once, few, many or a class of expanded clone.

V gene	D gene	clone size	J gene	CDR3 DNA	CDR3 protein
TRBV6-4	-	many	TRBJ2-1	TGTGCCAGCAGGCTGACTTTTGGGGCCGGGGGTGAGCAGTTCTTC	CASRLTFGAGGEQFF
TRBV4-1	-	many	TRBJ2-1	TGCGCCAGCAGCCGTAGCCCGAGCAATGAGCAGTTCTTC	CASSRSPSNEQFF
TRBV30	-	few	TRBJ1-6	TGTGCCTGGAGTGTACTGAATTCACCCATCCACTTT	CAWSVLNSPIHF
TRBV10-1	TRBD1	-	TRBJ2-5	TGCGCCAGCAGTGATGGATCGGGACAGGGAGAAGAGACCCAGTACTTC	CASSDGSGQGEETQYF
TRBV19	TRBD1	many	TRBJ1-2	TGTGCCAGTAGTATCCTAGGACAGGACGCTCCCCACTATGGCTACACCTTC	CASSILGQDAPHYGYTF
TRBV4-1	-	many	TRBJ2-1	TGCGCCAGCAGCCGACAGGTGGGGAGCTCCTACAATGAGCAGTTCTTC	CASSRQVGSSYNEQFF
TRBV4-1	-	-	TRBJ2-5	TGCGCCAGTAGCCAGGCGGAAAGACAGTCCATGGAAGAGACCCAGTACTTC	CASSQAERQSMEETQYF
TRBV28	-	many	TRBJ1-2	TGTGCCAGCAGTTTACCACAGGGACAAAACTATGGCTACACCTTC	CASSLPQGQNYGYTF
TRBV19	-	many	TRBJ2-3	TGTGCCAGTAGCCCAGGGTTAAGCACAGATACGCAGTATTTT	CASSPGLSTDTQYF
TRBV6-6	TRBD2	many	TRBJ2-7	TGTGCCAGCAGTTACTCCCAGCGGGGGGGCGGTGAGGTTGACTTC	CASSYSQRGGGEVDF
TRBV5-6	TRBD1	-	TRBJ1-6	TGTGCCAGCAGCCCGGGACAGGGTGATTCACCCCTCCACTTT	CASSPGQGDSPLHF
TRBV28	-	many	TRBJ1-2	TGTGCCAGCAGGCCGCGGGACTATGGCTACACCTTC	CASRPRDYGYTF
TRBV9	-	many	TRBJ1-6	TGTGCCAGCAGCGTTAAAGGGGGTGGTTCACCCCTCCACTTT	CASSVKGGGSPLHF
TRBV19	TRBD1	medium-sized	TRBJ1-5	TGTGCCAGTAGCCCCGGACAGGGTGAGCAGCCCCAGCATTTT	CASSPGQGEQPQHF